One sample yielded the 6 T cell receptor beta chains listed below, sequenced in a study of CD8+ T cells in alopecia areata. Following extraction, RNA underwent reverse transcription to cDNA, which served as the sequencing template. Sequenced by immunoSEQ multiplex PCR; TCRdb stores in-frame clones only, minus some. Of 150,000 to 200,000 clones listed, approximately 65% are singletons. Sequenced here: CD8+ T cells sorted from blood, sampled at week 0. Receptors were obtained from a human donor with alopecia areata.

The chain recombines TRBV6-1 with TRBJ1-2; no clear D gene. V lost 6 bases and J lost 3, with 11 bases in between. The CDR3 extends over 13 amino acids. Germline values: CDR1 MNHNS, CDR2 SASEGT. CDR3 loop: CASSPHSYYGYTF. The CDR3 nucleotides read TGTGCCAGCAGCCCCCACAGCTACTATGGCTACACCTTC.

This clone has a handful of counts. The V and J genes are TRBV15 and TRBJ1-5, with D perhaps matching TRBD1 (5 bases). The CDR3 spans 15 residues. CDR1 is LNHNV and CDR2 is YYDKDF in the germline V gene (reference sequence). V lost 1 base and J 4 bases, leaving 11 bases between the germline ends. Written as DNA, the CDR3 is TGTGCCACCAGCAGAGGAATGGAGGGGAATCAGCCCCAGCATTTT. Residues: CATSRGMEGNQPQHF. The full variable domain, with the rest looked up from reference TRBV15 and TRBJ1-5, is DAMVIQNPRYQVTQFGKPVTLSCSQTLNHNVMYWYQQKSSQAPKLLFHYYDKDFNNEADTPDNFQSRRPNTSFCFLDIRSPGLGDTAMYLCATSRGMEGNQPQHFGDGTRLSIL.

The chain uses TRBV6-8 and TRBJ2-5; 9 bases fit TRBD1. The CDR3 length is 13 residues. With V trimmed by 10 bases and J by 5 bases, 8 bases remained unmatched. The germline V gene has CDR1 MNHGY and CDR2 SAAAGT. The DNA of the CDR3 is TGTGCCATGATGACAGGGGGGTCGGAGACCCAGTACTTC. This sequence encodes CAMMTGGSETQYF.

The DNA of the CDR3 is TGTGCCAGCAGTGAAGATACTATCGGGGGGCGAGGGACCCAGTACTTC. Protein product: CASSEDTIGGRGTQYF. This chain links TRBV6-1 with TRBJ2-5, with a possible D match to TRBD2 (7 bases). CDR3 length: 16 amino acids. The ends were cut back, 1 base at V and 7 bases at J, with 19 bases in the middle. Germline CDR1 is MNHNS and CDR2 is SASEGT.

The chain employs TRBV2 and TRBJ2-3, with TRBD1 matching over 7 bases. This CDR3 has 15 residues. V lost 6 bases, J lost 6 bases, and 12 bases stayed unmatched. Germline V CDR1 and CDR2: SNHLY, FYNNEI. CDR3 protein: CASRWGQNLLDTQYF. CDR3 DNA: TGTGCCAGCAGGTGGGGACAGAATCTGTTGGATACGCAGTATTTT.

CDR3 DNA sequence: TGTGCCACCTCGAACACCGGGGAGCTGTTTTTT. Translated, it gives CATSNTGELFF. The rearrangement joins TRBV7-9 to TRBJ2-2; no clear D. The CDR3 is made up of 11 amino acids. The V end was cut by 10 bases, the J end by 0 bases, with 3 bases between. Germline V gives CDR1 SEHNR, CDR2 FQNEAQ (reference sequence).